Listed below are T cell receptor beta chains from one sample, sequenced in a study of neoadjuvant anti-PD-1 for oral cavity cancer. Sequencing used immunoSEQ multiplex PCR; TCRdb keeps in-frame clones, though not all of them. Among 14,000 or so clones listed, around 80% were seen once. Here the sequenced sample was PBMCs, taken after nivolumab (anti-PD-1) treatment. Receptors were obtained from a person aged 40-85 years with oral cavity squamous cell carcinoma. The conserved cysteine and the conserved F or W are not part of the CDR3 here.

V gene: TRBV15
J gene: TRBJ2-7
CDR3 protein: ATSRALLGRYEQY

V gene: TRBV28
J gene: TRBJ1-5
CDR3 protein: ASTRGFNNQPQH

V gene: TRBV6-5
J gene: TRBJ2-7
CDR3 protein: ASRYTSGDSYEQY

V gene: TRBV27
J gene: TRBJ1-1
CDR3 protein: ASSFLGPFVPRDTEAF

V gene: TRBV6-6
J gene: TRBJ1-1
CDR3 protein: ASTPLVTEAF

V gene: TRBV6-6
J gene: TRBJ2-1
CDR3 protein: ASSWTSGAYNEQF

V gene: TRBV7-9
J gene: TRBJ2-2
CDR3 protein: ASSSPLNSVAGELF

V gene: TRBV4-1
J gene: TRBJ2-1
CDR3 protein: ASSQGSRRSYNEQF

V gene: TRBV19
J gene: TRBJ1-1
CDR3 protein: ASSIQGREAEAF

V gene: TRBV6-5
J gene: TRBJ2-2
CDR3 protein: ASSFWGVGTGELF

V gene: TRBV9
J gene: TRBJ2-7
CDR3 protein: ASSAGTDSYEQY